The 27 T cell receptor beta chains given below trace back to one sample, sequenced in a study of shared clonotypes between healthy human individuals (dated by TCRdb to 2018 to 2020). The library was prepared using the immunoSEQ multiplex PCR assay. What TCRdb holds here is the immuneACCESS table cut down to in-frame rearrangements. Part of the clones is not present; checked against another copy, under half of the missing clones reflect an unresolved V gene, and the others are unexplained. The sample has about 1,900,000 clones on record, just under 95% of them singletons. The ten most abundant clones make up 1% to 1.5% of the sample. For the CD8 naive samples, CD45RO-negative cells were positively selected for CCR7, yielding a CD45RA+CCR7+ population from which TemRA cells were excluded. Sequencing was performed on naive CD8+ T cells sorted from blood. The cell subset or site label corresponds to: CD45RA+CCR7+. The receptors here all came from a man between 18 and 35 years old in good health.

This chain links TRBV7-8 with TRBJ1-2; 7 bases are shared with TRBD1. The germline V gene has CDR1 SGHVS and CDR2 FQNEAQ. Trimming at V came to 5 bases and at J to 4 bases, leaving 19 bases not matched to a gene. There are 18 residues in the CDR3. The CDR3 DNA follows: TGTGCCAGCAGCCCATCGGAGACAGGGAGCCCGGAACCCTATGGCTACACCTTC. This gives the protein CASSPSETGSPEPYGYTF.

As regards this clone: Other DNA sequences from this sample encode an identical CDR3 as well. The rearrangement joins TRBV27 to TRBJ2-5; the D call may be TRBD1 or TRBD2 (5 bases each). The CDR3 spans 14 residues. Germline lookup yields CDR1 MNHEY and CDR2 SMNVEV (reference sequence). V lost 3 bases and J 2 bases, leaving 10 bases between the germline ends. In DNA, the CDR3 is TGTGCCAGCAGTTTGTGGGGCGGGCAAGAGACCCAGTACTTC. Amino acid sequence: CASSLWGGQETQYF.

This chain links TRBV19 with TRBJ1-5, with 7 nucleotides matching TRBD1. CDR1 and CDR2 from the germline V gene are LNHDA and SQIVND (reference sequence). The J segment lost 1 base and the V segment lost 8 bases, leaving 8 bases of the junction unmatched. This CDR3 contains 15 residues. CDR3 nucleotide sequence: TGTGCCAGTGAAATTGGACAGGAGAGCAATCAGCCCCAGCATTTT. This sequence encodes CASEIGQESNQPQHF.

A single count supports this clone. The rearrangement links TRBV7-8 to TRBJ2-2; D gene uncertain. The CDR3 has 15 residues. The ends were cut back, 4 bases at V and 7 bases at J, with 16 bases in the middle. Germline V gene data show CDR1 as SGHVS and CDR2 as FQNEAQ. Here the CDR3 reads CASSWVSGHGGELFF. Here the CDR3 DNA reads TGTGCCAGCAGCTGGGTATCGGGTCATGGCGGGGAGCTGTTTTTT.

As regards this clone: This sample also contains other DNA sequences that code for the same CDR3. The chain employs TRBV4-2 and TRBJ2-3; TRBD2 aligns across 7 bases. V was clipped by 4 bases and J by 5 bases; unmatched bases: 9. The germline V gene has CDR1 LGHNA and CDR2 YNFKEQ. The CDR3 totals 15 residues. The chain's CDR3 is CASSLTSGGGDTQYF. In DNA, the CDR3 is TGTGCCAGCAGCCTTACTTCGGGAGGAGGAGATACGCAGTATTTT.

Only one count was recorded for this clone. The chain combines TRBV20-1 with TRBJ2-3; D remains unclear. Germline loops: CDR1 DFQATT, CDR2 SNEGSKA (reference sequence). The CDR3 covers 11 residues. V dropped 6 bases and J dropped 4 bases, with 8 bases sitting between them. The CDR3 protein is CSAISSDTQYF. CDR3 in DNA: TGCAGTGCGATTAGTTCAGATACGCAGTATTTT.

CDR3 in DNA: TGTGCCAGCAGTTTACGGGCGGGAGCCTACAATGAGCAGTTCTTC. Translating gives CASSLRAGAYNEQFF. The chain has TRBV27 and TRBJ2-1; 7 positions agree with TRBD2. Trimming at V came to 2 bases and at J to 2 bases, leaving 3 bases not matched to a gene. The length of the CDR3 is 15 residues. Germline V CDR1 and CDR2: MNHEY, SMNVEV (reference sequence).

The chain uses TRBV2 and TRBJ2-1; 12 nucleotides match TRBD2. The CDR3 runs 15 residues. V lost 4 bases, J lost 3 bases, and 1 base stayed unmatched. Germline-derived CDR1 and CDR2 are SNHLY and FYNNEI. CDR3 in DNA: TGTGCCAGCAGTGGACTAGCGGGGGACTACAATGAGCAGTTCTTC. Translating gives CASSGLAGDYNEQFF.

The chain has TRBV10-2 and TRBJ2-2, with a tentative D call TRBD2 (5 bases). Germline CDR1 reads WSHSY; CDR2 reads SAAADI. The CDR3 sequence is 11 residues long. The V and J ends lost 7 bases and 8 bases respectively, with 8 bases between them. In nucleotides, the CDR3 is TGCGCCAGCAAGGGAGCAGGGGAGCTGTTTTTT. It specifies CASKGAGELFF.

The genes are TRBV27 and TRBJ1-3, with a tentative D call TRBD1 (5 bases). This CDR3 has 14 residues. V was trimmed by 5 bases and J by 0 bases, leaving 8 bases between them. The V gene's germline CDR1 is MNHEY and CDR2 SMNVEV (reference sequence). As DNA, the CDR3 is TGTGCCAGCAGTGGGGGGTCCTCTGGAAACACCATATATTTT. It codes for CASSGGSSGNTIYF.

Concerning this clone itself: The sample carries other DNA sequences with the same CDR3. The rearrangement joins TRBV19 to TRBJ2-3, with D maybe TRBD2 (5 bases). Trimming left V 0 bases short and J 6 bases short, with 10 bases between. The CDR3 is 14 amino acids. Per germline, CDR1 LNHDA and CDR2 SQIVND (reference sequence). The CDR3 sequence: CASSIDGETDTQYF. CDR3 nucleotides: TGTGCCAGTAGTATAGATGGGGAGACCGATACGCAGTATTTT.

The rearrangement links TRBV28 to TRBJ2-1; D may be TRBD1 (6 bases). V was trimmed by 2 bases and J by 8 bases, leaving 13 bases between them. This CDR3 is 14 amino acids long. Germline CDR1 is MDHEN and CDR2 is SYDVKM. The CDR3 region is CASSLPDRWDEQFF. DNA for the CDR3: TGTGCCAGCAGTTTACCCGACAGGTGGGATGAGCAGTTCTTC.

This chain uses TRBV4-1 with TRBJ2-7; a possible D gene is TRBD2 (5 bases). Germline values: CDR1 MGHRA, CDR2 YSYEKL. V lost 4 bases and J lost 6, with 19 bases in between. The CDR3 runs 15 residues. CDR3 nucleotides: TGCGCCAGCAGCCCTAGCCACGACCGTTTAAGCGAGCAGTACTTC. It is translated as CASSPSHDRLSEQYF.

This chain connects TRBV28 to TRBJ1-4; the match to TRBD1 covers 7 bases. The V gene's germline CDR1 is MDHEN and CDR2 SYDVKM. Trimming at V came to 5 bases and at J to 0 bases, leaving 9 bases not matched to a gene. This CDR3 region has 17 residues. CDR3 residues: CASSPRQGPATNEKLFF. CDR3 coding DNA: TGTGCCAGCAGTCCGAGACAGGGTCCGGCAACTAATGAAAAACTGTTTTTT.

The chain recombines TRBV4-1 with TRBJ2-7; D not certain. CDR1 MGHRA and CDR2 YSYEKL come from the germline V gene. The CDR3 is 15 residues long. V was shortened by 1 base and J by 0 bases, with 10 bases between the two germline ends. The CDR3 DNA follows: TGCGCCAGCAGCCAAGTTTCCCAGGCCTCCTACGAGCAGTACTTC. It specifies CASSQVSQASYEQYF.

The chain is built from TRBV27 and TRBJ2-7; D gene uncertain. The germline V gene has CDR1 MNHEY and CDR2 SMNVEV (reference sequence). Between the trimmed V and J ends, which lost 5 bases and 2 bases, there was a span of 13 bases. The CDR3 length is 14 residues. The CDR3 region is CASSPVPYAYEQYF. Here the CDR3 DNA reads TGTGCCAGCAGTCCAGTGCCCTACGCCTACGAGCAGTACTTC.

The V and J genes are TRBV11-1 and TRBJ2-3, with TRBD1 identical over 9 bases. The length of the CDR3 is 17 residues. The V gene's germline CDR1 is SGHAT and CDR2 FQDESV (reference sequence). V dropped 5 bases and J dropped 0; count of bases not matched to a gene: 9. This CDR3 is CASSLSFGTGSTDTQYF. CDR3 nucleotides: TGTGCCAGCAGCCTCAGCTTCGGGACAGGGAGCACAGATACGCAGTATTTT.

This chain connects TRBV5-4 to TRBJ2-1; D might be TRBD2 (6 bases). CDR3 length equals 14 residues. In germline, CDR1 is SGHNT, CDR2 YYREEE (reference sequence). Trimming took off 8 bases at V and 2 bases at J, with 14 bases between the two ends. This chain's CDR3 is CASLGGPTYNEQFF. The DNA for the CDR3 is TGTGCCAGTTTAGGAGGGCCTACCTACAATGAGCAGTTCTTC. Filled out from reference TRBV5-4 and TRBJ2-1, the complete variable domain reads ETGVTQSPTHLIKTRGQQVTLRCSSQSGHNTVSWYQQALGQGPQFIFQYYREEENGRGNFPPRFSGLQFPNYSSELNVNALELDDSALYLCASLGGPTYNEQFFGPGTRLTVL.

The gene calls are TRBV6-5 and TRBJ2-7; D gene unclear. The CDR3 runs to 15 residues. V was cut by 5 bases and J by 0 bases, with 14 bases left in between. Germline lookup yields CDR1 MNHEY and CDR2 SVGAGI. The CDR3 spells CASSTTQPTSYEQYF. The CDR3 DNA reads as TGTGCCAGCAGTACCACACAACCCACCTCCTACGAGCAGTACTTC.

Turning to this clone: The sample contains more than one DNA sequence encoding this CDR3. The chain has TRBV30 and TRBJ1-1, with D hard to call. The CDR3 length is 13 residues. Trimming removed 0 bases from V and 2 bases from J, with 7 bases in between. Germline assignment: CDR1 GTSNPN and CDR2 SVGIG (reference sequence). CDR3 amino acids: CAWSVGVNTEAFF. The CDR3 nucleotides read TGTGCCTGGAGTGTCGGGGTTAACACTGAAGCTTTCTTT. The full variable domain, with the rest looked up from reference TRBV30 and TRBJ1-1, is SQTIHQWPATLVQPVGSPLSLECTVEGTSNPNLYWYRQAAGRGLQLLFYSVGIGQISSEVPQNLSASRPQDRQFILSSKKLLLSDSGFYLCAWSVGVNTEAFFGQGTRLTVV.

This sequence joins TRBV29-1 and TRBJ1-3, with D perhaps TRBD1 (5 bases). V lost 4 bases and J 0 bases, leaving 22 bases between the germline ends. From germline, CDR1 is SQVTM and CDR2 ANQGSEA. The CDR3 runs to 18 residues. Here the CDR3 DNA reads TGCAGCGTTGTAGGACCCCCTTCGGGGGGAAGCTCTGGAAACACCATATATTTT. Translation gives CSVVGPPSGGSSGNTIYF.

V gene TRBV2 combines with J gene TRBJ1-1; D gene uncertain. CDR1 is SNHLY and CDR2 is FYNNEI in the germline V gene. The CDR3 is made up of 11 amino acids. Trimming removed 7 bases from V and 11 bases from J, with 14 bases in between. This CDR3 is CASTNDPGAFF. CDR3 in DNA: TGTGCCAGCACAAACGATCCCGGGGCTTTCTTT.

In DNA form, the CDR3 reads TGTGCCACCAGCAGTACAGGGGGCGTCGATGAAAAACTGTTTTTT. Translating it yields CATSSTGGVDEKLFF. V is TRBV15 and J is TRBJ1-4; 9 bases are a match to TRBD1. CDR1 LNHNV and CDR2 YYDKDF come from the germline V gene (reference sequence). This CDR3 is built from 15 residues. J lost 6 bases, V lost 3 bases, and 5 bases had no gene match.

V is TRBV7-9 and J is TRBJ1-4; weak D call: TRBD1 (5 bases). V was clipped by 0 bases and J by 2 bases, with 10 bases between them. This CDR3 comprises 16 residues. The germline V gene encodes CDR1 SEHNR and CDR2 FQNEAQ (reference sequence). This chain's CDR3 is CASSLALTATNEKLFF. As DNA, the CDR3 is TGTGCCAGCAGCTTAGCGCTGACAGCGACTAATGAAAAACTGTTTTTT.

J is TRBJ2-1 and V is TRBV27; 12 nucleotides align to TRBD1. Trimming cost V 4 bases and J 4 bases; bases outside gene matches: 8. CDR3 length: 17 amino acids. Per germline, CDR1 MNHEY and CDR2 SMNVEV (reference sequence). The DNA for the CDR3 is TGTGCCAGCAGTTCCTCCGGGACAGGGGGCGGATACAATGAGCAGTTCTTC. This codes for CASSSSGTGGGYNEQFF.

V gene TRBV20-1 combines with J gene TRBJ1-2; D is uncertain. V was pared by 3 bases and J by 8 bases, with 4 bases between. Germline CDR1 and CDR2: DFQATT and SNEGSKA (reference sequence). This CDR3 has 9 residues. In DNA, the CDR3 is TGCAGTGCTAGTAAGGGCTACACCTTC. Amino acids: CSASKGYTF.

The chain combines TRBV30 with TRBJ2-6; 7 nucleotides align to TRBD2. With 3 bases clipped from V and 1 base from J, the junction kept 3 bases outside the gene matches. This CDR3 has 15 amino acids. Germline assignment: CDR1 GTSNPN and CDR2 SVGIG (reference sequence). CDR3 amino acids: CAWSLGGSGANVLTF. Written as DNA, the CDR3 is TGTGCCTGGAGCTTGGGAGGGTCTGGGGCCAACGTCCTGACTTTC.